The 24 T cell receptor beta chains listed next were all sequenced from one sample in a study of T cell repertoires in cytomegalovirus infection. A single record per CDR3 protein comes from TCRdb applying MiXCR to the reads. The profile shows more than 650,000 distinct CDR3 sequences, 35% of them singletons. The specimen was PBMCs. These receptors originate from a human donor in good health (CMV status not recorded). Some clones in this sample may be carry-over from other donors' samples.

Comments on this clonotype: At one end, the junction sequence differs from germline, possibly due to a read error. The chain is built from TRBV7-2 and TRBJ2-1, with 8 nucleotides matching TRBD2. The CDR3 runs 15 residues. CDR1 is SGHTA and CDR2 is FQGNSA in the germline V gene. CDR3 in DNA: TGTGACAGCAGCTTAGATAGCGGGGTTTACAATGAGCAGTTCTTC. Translating it yields CDSSLDSGVYNEQFF. The entire variable domain, with the rest obtained from reference TRBV7-2 and TRBJ2-1, is as follows: GAGVSQSPSNKVTEKGKDVELRCDPISGHTALYWYRQSLGQGLEFLIYFQGNSAPDKSGLPSDRFSAERTGGSVSTLTIQRTQQEDSAVYLCDSSLDSGVYNEQFFGPGTRLTVL.

DNA of the CDR3: TGTGCCAGCAGTGAGGACGGACAGGGCACGCGCACAGATACGCAGTATTTT. Its protein is CASSEDGQGTRTDTQYF. This chain connects TRBV6-6 to TRBJ2-3; 8 bases map to TRBD1. There are 17 residues in the CDR3. Germline V lookup: CDR1 MNHNY, CDR2 SVGAGI (reference sequence). The ends lost 5 bases at V and 1 base at J; junction bases unmatched: 11.

V gene TRBV20-1 combines with J gene TRBJ1-6; 8 bases map to TRBD1. V shed 4 bases, J shed 4 bases, and the junction held 6 bases outside the gene matches. CDR3 length: 15 amino acids. Germline assignment: CDR1 DFQATT and CDR2 SNEGSKA (reference sequence). The CDR3 DNA reads as TGCAGTGCTAAGCTACAGGGGGTTTATAATTCACCCCTCCACTTT. Translated, it gives CSAKLQGVYNSPLHF.

The V gene is TRBV27, the J gene TRBJ1-4; D might be TRBD1 (5 bases). This CDR3 region has 15 residues. V shed 2 bases and J shed 7 bases, with 14 bases lying between them. Germline CDR1 is MNHEY and CDR2 is SMNVEV (reference sequence). CDR3 sequence reads: CASSLERGRSEKLFF. The CDR3 coding sequence is TGTGCCAGCAGTTTAGAGAGGGGCAGGAGTGAAAAACTGTTTTTT.

The J gene is TRBJ2-1, the V gene TRBV7-6, with D perhaps matching TRBD2 (5 bases). CDR1 and CDR2 from the germline V gene are SGHVS and FNYEAQ. Trimming shortened V by 5 bases and J by 2 bases, and 13 bases separated the two germline ends. The CDR3 sequence is 15 residues long. CDR3 protein: CASSPGITTYNEQFF. The CDR3 DNA is TGTGCCAGCAGCCCGGGGATTACAACCTACAATGAGCAGTTCTTC.

V and J are TRBV12-3 or TRBV12-4 and TRBJ2-2; 8 bases fit TRBD1. The CDR3 covers 13 residues. The V gene end was trimmed by 8 bases and the J gene end by 8 bases; junction bases not matched to a gene: 7. CDR3 nucleotides: TGTGCCAGCGTAAGACAGGGGCGAGGGGAGCTGTTTTTT. Amino acid sequence: CASVRQGRGELFF.

This clonotype appeared a few times. CDR3 sequence reads: CASSLATGTQETQYF. In DNA, the CDR3 is TGTGCCAGCAGTTTAGCGACAGGGACCCAAGAGACCCAGTACTTC. The V and J genes are TRBV28 and TRBJ2-5; 7 bases agree with TRBD1. The V gene's germline CDR1 is MDHEN and CDR2 SYDVKM. V dropped 2 bases and J dropped 1; count of bases not matched to a gene: 4. The CDR3 contains 15 residues.

This clonotype came up a few times. This chain uses TRBV5-4 with TRBJ1-2, with D unresolved. Per the germline V gene, CDR1 is SGHNT and CDR2 is YYREEE (reference sequence). The V end was cut by 4 bases, the J end by 4 bases, with 14 bases between. The CDR3 totals 14 residues. The CDR3 nucleotides read TGTGCCAGCAGCCCCCAGACAAACCGCTATGGCTACACCTTC. This translates into CASSPQTNRYGYTF.

The chain links TRBV27 to TRBJ2-7; unclear D gene. Germline V gene data show CDR1 as MNHEY and CDR2 as SMNVEV (reference sequence). V lost 3 bases and J lost 0, with 9 bases in between. The CDR3 extends over 14 amino acids. CDR3 bases: TGTGCCAGCAGTTTCGGGCGGAACTCCTACGAGCAGTACTTC. The encoded protein is CASSFGRNSYEQYF.

The gene calls are TRBV2 and TRBJ2-2; unclear D gene. V lost 6 bases to trimming and J lost 1 base, with 9 bases between them. CDR1 is SNHLY, CDR2 FYNNEI, per germline. The CDR3 is made up of 14 amino acids. The CDR3: CASRGQRNTGELFF. CDR3 nucleotides: TGTGCCAGCAGAGGCCAGCGGAACACCGGGGAGCTGTTTTTT.

V and J are TRBV6-1 and TRBJ2-3, with D perhaps matching TRBD2 (5 bases). V was trimmed by 6 bases and J by 2 bases, leaving 15 bases between them. Germline-derived CDR1 and CDR2 are MNHNS and SASEGT. The CDR3 totals 15 residues. The CDR3 sequence is CASRGYGETTDTQYF. CDR3 sequence (DNA): TGTGCCAGCAGGGGATATGGGGAGACCACAGATACGCAGTATTTT.

This clonotype was found many times. The V and J genes are TRBV7-6 and TRBJ2-1, with TRBD2 identical over 9 bases. Germline assignment: CDR1 SGHVS and CDR2 FNYEAQ. J was trimmed by 7 bases and V by 2 bases; bases with no gene match: 6. The CDR3 has 15 residues. DNA of the CDR3: TGTGCCAGCAGCTTATTTGGCGGGAGGGGGAATGAGCAGTTCTTC. Translating it yields CASSLFGGRGNEQFF. Based on the CDR3 plus reference TRBV7-6 and TRBJ2-1, the full variable domain is GAGVSQSPRYKVTKRGQDVALRCDPISGHVSLYWYRQALGQGPEFLTYFNYEAQQDKSGLPNDRFSAERPEGSISTLTIQRTEQRDSAMYRCASSLFGGRGNEQFFGPGTRLTVL.

This clonotype came up many times. The chain employs TRBV7-3 and TRBJ1-3, with D possibly matching TRBD1 (5 bases). The CDR3 covers 16 residues. V was clipped by 5 bases and J by 0 bases, with 14 bases between them. Germline V lookup: CDR1 SGHTA, CDR2 FQGTGA. CDR3 nucleotides: TGTGCCAGCAGCCTAGGGACGGTTAACTCTGGAAACACCATATATTTT. This translates into CASSLGTVNSGNTIYF.

The chain recombines TRBV7-9 with TRBJ2-4; D is unclear. CDR3 length: 15 amino acids. V shed 2 bases and J shed 3 bases, with 11 bases lying between them. Germline values: CDR1 SEHNR, CDR2 FQNEAQ (reference sequence). CDR3 region: CASSLRFGGKNIQYF. CDR3 coding DNA: TGTGCCAGCAGCTTAAGGTTTGGTGGCAAAAACATTCAGTACTTC. Supplemented by reference TRBV7-9 and TRBJ2-4, the full variable domain reads DTGVSQNPRHKITKRGQNVTFRCDPISEHNRLYWYRQTLGQGPEFLTYFQNEAQLEKSRLLSDRFSAERPKGSFSTLEIQRTEQGDSAMYLCASSLRFGGKNIQYFGAGTRLSVL.

This clonotype was observed a few times. V and J are TRBV4-1 and TRBJ1-5, with TRBD1 matching 11 bases. Germline CDR1 and CDR2: MGHRA and YSYEKL. Trimming cost V 4 bases and J 4 bases; bases outside gene matches: 3. This CDR3 is 15 amino acids long. CDR3 sequence: CASSPGDRGNQPQHF. The CDR3 bases are TGCGCCAGCAGCCCTGGGGACAGGGGGAATCAGCCCCAGCATTTT.

This clonotype was counted ten times or more. The chain joins TRBV7-6 to TRBJ1-1; TRBD1 matches 10 bases. The CDR3 loop spans 15 amino acids. Unmatched junction bases numbered 8, after V lost 4 bases and J lost 6 bases. Germline lookup yields CDR1 SGHVS and CDR2 FNYEAQ. CDR3 protein: CASSSRDGQGAEAFF. CDR3 in DNA: TGTGCCAGCAGCTCAAGAGACGGACAGGGGGCTGAAGCTTTCTTT.

The rearrangement links TRBV3-1 to TRBJ1-2, with D hard to call. Germline V CDR1 and CDR2: LGHDT, YNNKEL (reference sequence). The V end lost 2 bases, the J end lost 2 bases, and 6 bases lay between the germline ends. The CDR3 contains 13 residues. CDR3 protein: CASSQSDNYGYTF. CDR3 nucleotides: TGTGCCAGCAGCCAATCAGACAACTATGGCTACACCTTC.

This clonotype was found a few times. The chain uses TRBV6-2 or TRBV6-3 and TRBJ1-6; TRBD1 is a possible D gene (5 bases). With 5 bases removed from V and 7 bases from J, the gap between germline ends came to 18 bases. This CDR3 spans 16 amino acids. CDR1 is MNHEY and CDR2 is SVGEGT in the germline V gene. CDR3 nucleotides: TGTGCCAGCAGTGAAGTATCGGGACGGTCGAATTCACCCCTCCACTTT. It encodes CASSEVSGRSNSPLHF.

The chain has TRBV14 and TRBJ1-1; D remains unclear. The CDR3 is 16 residues long. The V end was cut by 0 bases, the J end by 1 base, with 12 bases between. CDR1 is SGHDN, CDR2 FVKESK, per germline. The CDR3 loop is CASSQDYWTANTEAFF. As DNA, the CDR3 is TGTGCCAGCAGCCAAGATTACTGGACGGCGAACACTGAAGCTTTCTTT.

Only a few counts were recorded for this clonotype. The V gene is TRBV19, the J gene TRBJ1-4; no reliable D call. V lost 7 bases to trimming and J lost 0 bases, with 12 bases between them. Germline assignment: CDR1 LNHDA and CDR2 SQIVND (reference sequence). The CDR3 totals 15 residues. The CDR3, as DNA: TGTGCCAGTACGCGAGCCCCAGCAACTAATGAAAAACTGTTTTTT. It codes for CASTRAPATNEKLFF.

The V and J genes are TRBV20-1 and TRBJ1-5, with 10 positions matching TRBD1. The trim removed 0 bases at V and 4 bases at J, leaving 0 bases unmatched. In germline, CDR1 is DFQATT, CDR2 SNEGSKA (reference sequence). The CDR3 consists of 14 residues. The CDR3 DNA reads as TGCAGTGCTAGAGAGGGACAGGGGAATCAGCCCCAGCATTTT. Amino acid sequence: CSAREGQGNQPQHF.

This clonotype was observed a few times. This chain joins TRBV6-5 and TRBJ1-2; no firm D call. The length of the CDR3 is 14 residues. The V and J ends lost 6 bases and 2 bases respectively, with 13 bases between them. The germline V gene has CDR1 MNHEY and CDR2 SVGAGI. The CDR3 sequence is CASSGRSTNYGYTF. The CDR3 nucleotides read TGTGCCAGCAGCGGACGGTCTACAAACTATGGCTACACCTTC.

The chain is built from TRBV7-9 and TRBJ1-1; TRBD1 agrees at 9 bases. Germline CDR1 and CDR2: SEHNR and FQNEAQ (reference sequence). Germline trimming cut 7 bases from V and 0 bases from J; bases unmatched to any gene: 15. CDR3 size: 18 residues. CDR3 region: CASKPVDRGFGMNTEAFF. CDR3 bases: TGTGCCAGCAAACCGGTGGACAGGGGATTTGGCATGAACACTGAAGCTTTCTTT.

This clonotype has more than one count but fewer than ten. V gene TRBV6-1 combines with J gene TRBJ1-1; D is ambiguous. The V gene lost 7 bases and the J gene lost 1 base, with 13 bases spanning the gap. The CDR3 is 14 residues long. Germline CDR1 is MNHNS and CDR2 is SASEGT. The CDR3 is CASTLDGQNTEAFF. CDR3 bases: TGTGCCAGCACCTTAGATGGGCAGAACACTGAAGCTTTCTTT.